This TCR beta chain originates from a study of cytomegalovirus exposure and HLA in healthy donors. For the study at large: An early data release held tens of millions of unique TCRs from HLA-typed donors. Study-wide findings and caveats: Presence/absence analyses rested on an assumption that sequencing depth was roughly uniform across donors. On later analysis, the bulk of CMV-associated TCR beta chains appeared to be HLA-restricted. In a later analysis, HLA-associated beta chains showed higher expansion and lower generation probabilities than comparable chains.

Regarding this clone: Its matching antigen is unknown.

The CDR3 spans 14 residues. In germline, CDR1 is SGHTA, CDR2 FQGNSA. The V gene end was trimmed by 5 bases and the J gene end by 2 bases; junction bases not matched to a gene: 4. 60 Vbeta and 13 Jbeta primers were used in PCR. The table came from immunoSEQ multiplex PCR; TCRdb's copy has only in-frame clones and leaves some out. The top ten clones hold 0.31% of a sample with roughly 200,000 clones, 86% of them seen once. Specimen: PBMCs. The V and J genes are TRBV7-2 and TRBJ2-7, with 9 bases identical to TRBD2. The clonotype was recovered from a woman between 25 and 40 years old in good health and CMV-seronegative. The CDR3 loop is CASSPAGGAYEQYF. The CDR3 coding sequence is TGTGCCAGCAGCCCAGCGGGAGGCGCCTACGAGCAGTACTTC.